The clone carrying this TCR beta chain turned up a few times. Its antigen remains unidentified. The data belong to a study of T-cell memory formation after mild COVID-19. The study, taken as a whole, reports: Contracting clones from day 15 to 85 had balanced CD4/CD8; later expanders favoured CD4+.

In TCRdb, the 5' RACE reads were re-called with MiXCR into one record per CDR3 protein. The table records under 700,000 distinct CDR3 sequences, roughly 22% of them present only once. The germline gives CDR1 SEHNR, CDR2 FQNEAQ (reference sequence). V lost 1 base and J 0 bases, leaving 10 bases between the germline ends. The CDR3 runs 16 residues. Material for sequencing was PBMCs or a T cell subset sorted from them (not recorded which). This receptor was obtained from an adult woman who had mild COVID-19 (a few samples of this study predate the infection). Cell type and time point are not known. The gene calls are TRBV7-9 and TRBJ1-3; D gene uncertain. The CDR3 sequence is CASSLGERSSGNTIYF. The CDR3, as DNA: TGTGCCAGCAGCTTAGGAGAGCGGAGCTCTGGAAACACCATATATTTT.